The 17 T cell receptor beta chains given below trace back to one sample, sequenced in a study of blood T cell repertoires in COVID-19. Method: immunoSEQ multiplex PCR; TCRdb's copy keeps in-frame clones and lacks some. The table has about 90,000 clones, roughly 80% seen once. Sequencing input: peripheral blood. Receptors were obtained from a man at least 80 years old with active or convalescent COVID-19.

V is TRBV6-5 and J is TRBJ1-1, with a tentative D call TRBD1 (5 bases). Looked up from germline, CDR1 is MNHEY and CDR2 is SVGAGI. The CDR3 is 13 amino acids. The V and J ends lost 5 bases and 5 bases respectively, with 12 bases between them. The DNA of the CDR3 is TGTGCCAGCAGTAGGGGCCCGCAGACTGAAGCTTTCTTT. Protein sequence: CASSRGPQTEAFF.

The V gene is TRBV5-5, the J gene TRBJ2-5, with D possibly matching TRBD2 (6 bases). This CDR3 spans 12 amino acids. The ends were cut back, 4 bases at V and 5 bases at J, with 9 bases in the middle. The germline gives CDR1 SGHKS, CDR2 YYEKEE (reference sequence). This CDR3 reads CASSGAGETQYF. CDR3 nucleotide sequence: TGTGCCAGCAGCGGGGCGGGGGAGACCCAGTACTTC.

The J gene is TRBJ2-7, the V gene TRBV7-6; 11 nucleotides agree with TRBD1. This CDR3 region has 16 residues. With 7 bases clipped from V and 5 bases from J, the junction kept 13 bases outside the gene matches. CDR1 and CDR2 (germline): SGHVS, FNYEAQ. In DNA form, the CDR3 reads TGTGCCAGCACCCTAGCGGGGACAGGGGGAAGGGACGAGCAGTACTTC. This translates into CASTLAGTGGRDEQYF.

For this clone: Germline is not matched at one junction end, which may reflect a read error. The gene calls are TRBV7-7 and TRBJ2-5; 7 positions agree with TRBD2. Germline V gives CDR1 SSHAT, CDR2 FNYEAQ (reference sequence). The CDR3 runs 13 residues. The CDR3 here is CASSFGGEETQYF. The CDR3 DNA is TGTGCTAGCAGCTTTGGGGGGGAAGAGACCCAGTACTTC. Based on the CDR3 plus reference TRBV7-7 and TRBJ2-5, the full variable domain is GAGVSQSPRYKVTKRGQDVTLRCDPISSHATLYWYQQALGQGPEFLTYFNYEAQPDKSGLPSDRFSAERPEGSISTLTIQRTEQRDSAMYRCASSFGGEETQYFGPGTRLLVL.

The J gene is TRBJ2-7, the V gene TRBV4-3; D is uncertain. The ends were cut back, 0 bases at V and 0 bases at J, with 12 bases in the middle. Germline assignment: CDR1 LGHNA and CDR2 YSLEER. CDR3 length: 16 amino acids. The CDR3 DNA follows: TGCGCCAGCAGCCAAGATCTCTGGGCAGGCTCCTACGAGCAGTACTTC. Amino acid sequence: CASSQDLWAGSYEQYF.

CDR3 residues: CASSLGQGENSPLHF. The DNA of the CDR3 is TGTGCCAGCAGTTTAGGACAGGGGGAAAATTCACCCCTCCACTTT. This chain uses TRBV28 with TRBJ1-6, with 10 bases that match TRBD1. The germline gives CDR1 MDHEN, CDR2 SYDVKM. The CDR3 length is 15 residues. After removal of 2 bases from V and 7 bases from J, the junction contained 2 bases not matched to a gene.

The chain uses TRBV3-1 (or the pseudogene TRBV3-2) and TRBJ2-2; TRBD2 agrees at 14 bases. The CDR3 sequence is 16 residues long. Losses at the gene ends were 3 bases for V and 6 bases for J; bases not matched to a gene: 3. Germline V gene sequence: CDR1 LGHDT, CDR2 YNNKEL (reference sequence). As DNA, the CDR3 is TGTGCCAGCAGCCAGGCGGGACTAGCGGGGGCCGGGGAGCTGTTTTTT. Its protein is CASSQAGLAGAGELFF.

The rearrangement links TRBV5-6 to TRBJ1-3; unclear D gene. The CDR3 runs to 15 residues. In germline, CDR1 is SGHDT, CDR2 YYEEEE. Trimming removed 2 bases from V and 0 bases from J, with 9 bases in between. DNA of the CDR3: TGTGCCAGCAGCTTCCCCGCGAGCTCTGGAAACACCATATATTTT. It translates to CASSFPASSGNTIYF.

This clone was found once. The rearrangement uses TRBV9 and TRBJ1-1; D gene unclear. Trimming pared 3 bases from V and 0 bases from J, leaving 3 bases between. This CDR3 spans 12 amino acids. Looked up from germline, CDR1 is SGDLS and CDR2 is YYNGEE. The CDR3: CASSAMNTEAFF. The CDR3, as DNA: TGTGCCAGCAGCGCTATGAACACTGAAGCTTTCTTT.

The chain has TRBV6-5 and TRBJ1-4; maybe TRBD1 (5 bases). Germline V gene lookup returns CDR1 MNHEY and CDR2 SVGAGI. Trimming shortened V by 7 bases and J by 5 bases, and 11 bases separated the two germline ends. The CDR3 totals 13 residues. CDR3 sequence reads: CASILTGNEKLFF. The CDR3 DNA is TGTGCCAGCATCCTCACAGGAAATGAAAAACTGTTTTTT.

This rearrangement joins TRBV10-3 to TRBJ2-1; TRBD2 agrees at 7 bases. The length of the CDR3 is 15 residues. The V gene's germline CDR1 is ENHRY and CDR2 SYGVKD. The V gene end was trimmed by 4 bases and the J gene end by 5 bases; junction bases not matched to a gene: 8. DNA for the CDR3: TGTGCCATCAGTGGGGGTCGGGGGGTCAACAATGAGCAGTTCTTC. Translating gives CAISGGRGVNNEQFF.

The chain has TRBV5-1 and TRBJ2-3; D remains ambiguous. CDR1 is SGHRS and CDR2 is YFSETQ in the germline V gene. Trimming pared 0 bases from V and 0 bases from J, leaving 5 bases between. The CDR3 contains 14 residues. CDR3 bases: TGCGCCAGCAGCTTGGGGAGTAGCACAGATACGCAGTATTTT. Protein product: CASSLGSSTDTQYF.

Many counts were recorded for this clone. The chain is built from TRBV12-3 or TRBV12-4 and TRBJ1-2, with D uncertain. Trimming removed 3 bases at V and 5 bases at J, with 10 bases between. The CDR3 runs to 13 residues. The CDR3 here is CASSLPGVYGYTF. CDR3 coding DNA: TGTGCCAGCAGTTTGCCAGGCGTATATGGCTACACCTTC.

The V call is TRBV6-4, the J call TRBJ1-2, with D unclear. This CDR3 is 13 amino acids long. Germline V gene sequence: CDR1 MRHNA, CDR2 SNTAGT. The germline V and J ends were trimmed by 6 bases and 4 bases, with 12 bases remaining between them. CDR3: CASRRGPGYGYTF. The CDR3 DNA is TGTGCCAGCAGACGGGGTCCAGGCTATGGCTACACCTTC.

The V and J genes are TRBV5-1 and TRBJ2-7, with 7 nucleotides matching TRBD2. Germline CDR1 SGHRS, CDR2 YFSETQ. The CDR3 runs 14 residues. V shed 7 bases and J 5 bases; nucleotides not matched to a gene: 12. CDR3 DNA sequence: TGCGCCAGCTTCCTTGGACGGGAGGACGACGAGCAGTACTTC. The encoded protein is CASFLGREDDEQYF.

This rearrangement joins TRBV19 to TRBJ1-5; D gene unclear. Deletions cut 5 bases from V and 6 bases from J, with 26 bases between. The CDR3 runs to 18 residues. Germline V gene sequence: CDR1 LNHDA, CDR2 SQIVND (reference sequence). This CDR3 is CASSGLAEVLPRGQPQHF. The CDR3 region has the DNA TGTGCCAGTAGTGGGTTGGCCGAAGTCCTTCCCCGCGGTCAGCCCCAGCATTTT.

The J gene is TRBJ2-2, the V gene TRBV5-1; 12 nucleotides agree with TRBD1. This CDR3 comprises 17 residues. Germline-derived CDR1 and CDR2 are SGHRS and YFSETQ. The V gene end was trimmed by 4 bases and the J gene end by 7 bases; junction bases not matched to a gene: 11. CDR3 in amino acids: CASSPTGTGGADGELFF. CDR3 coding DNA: TGCGCCAGCAGCCCAACCGGGACAGGGGGCGCAGACGGGGAGCTGTTTTTT.